A single sample gave rise to the 21 T cell receptor beta chains below, sequenced in a study of cytomegalovirus exposure and HLA in healthy donors. The PCR had 60 Vbeta and 13 Jbeta primers. The data were produced by immunoSEQ multiplex PCR, yet TCRdb's version contains in-frame clones alone and is incomplete. The top ten clones hold 1.5% to 2% of a sample with some 190,000 clones, around 80% of them seen once. The sequencing input was PBMCs. Receptors originate from a woman in her thirties in good health and CMV-seronegative.

V and J are TRBV6-4 and TRBJ1-1, with a weak D call TRBD1 (6 bases). The CDR3 covers 14 residues. Looked up from germline, CDR1 is MRHNA and CDR2 is SNTAGT. Trimming took off 2 bases at V and 3 bases at J, with 10 bases between the two ends. The CDR3 loop reads CASSDGGADTEAFF. CDR3 DNA: TGTGCCAGCAGTGACGGGGGGGCGGACACTGAAGCTTTCTTT.

This clone was picked up a small number of times. This chain joins TRBV5-6 and TRBJ2-7; 11 bases are a match to TRBD2. CDR1 and CDR2 (germline): SGHDT, YYEEEE. The CDR3 consists of 16 residues. V gave up 2 bases and J gave up 1 base; unmatched junction bases: 5. The CDR3, as DNA: TGTGCCAGCAGCTTAACGCCTAGCGGGGGGTCCTACGAGCAGTACTTC. The encoded protein is CASSLTPSGGSYEQYF.

The J gene is TRBJ1-4, the V gene TRBV30; D uncertain. CDR1 is GTSNPN, CDR2 SVGIG, per germline (reference sequence). The germline V and J ends were trimmed by 0 bases and 4 bases, with 6 bases remaining between them. The CDR3 is 13 residues long. The DNA for the CDR3 is TGTGCCTGGAGTGTACGCAGTAATGAAAAACTGTTTTTT. Translating gives CAWSVRSNEKLFF.

The chain links TRBV30 to TRBJ2-3; a weak D match, TRBD2 (6 bases). V was pared by 0 bases and J by 6 bases, with 10 bases between. The length of the CDR3 is 13 residues. Germline CDR1 reads GTSNPN; CDR2 reads SVGIG (reference sequence). This chain's CDR3 is CAWSVGGLDTQYF. The CDR3 coding sequence is TGTGCCTGGAGTGTGGGGGGTCTGGATACGCAGTATTTT.

The CDR3 coding sequence is TGTGCCAGCAGTTACTCGGAACAGTCTGGAAACACCATATATTTT. Protein product: CASSYSEQSGNTIYF. V usage is TRBV6-6 and J usage is TRBJ1-3; D unresolved. Trimming removed 0 bases at V and 1 base at J, with 7 bases between. From germline, CDR1 is MNHNY and CDR2 SVGAGI (reference sequence). The CDR3 is 15 amino acids.

The table lists this clone with a few counts. The chain recombines TRBV5-1 with TRBJ2-3, with 7 bases aligning to TRBD1. CDR1 and CDR2 (germline): SGHRS, YFSETQ. Trimming removed 0 bases from V and 2 bases from J; junction bases left unmatched: 6. The CDR3 is 16 amino acids. CDR3 sequence (DNA): TGCGCCAGCAGCTTGGAAAGACAGGGCCCCACAGATACGCAGTATTTT. It specifies CASSLERQGPTDTQYF.

J is TRBJ2-7 and V is TRBV27; TRBD2 aligns across 11 bases. CDR3 length: 15 amino acids. Germline trimming cut 5 bases from V and 4 bases from J; bases unmatched to any gene: 7. Germline CDR1 and CDR2: MNHEY and SMNVEV (reference sequence). CDR3 in DNA: TGTGCCAGCAGTCCGATAGCGGGGGGGTTTTACGAGCAGTACTTC. Its translation: CASSPIAGGFYEQYF.

The genes are TRBV5-1 and TRBJ1-2, with 7 bases aligning to TRBD1. V shed 0 bases, J shed 6 bases, and the junction held 5 bases outside the gene matches. The CDR3 is 14 residues long. Germline V gene lookup returns CDR1 SGHRS and CDR2 YFSETQ. The CDR3 DNA reads TGCGCCAGCAGCTTGGTTGGGACAGAGGATGGCTACACCTTC. Its protein is CASSLVGTEDGYTF.

The chain couples TRBV4-3 to TRBJ2-7; 7 nucleotides line up with TRBD2. The CDR3 spans 13 residues. V shed 4 bases and J 3 bases; nucleotides not matched to a gene: 3. Germline V lookup: CDR1 LGHNA, CDR2 YSLEER. CDR3 nucleotides: TGCGCCAGCAGCCCAGGGACTAACTACGAGCAGTACTTC. Residues: CASSPGTNYEQYF.

J is TRBJ1-4 and V is TRBV2; D is unresolved. Germline lookup yields CDR1 SNHLY and CDR2 FYNNEI. Trimming pared 5 bases from V and 0 bases from J, leaving 10 bases between. This CDR3 region has 15 residues. CDR3 sequence reads: CASSQNSATNEKLFF. The CDR3 coding sequence is TGTGCCAGCAGTCAGAACAGTGCAACTAATGAAAAACTGTTTTTT.

The chain combines TRBV7-7 with TRBJ2-5; TRBD2 agrees at 8 bases. J gave up 1 base and V 1 base, and 5 bases lay outside the gene matches. CDR1 and CDR2 (germline): SSHAT, FNYEAQ (reference sequence). The CDR3 loop spans 16 amino acids. CDR3 nucleotides: TGTGCCAGCAGCTTAGGGGGGGCGGGGGGCCAAGAGACCCAGTACTTC. It encodes CASSLGGAGGQETQYF.

This clone was observed a single time. This chain joins TRBV6-5 and TRBJ2-7; TRBD1 is a possible D gene (5 bases). Per germline, CDR1 MNHEY and CDR2 SVGAGI. The length of the CDR3 is 16 residues. With 4 bases removed from V and 6 bases from J, the gap between germline ends came to 22 bases. CDR3 coding DNA: TGTGCCAGCAGTTCAGCAGGGTCCCCAATGGGTTCCGAGCAGTACTTC. Protein: CASSSAGSPMGSEQYF.

The chain employs TRBV6-5 and TRBJ1-1; the D is unclear. The ends were cut back, 6 bases at V and 5 bases at J, with 10 bases in the middle. The CDR3 covers 12 residues. Germline V CDR1 and CDR2: MNHEY, SVGAGI. This CDR3 is CASRDTHTEAFF. DNA for the CDR3: TGTGCCAGCAGAGACACCCATACTGAAGCTTTCTTT.

The V gene is TRBV5-1, the J gene TRBJ2-1, with a possible D match to TRBD2 (6 bases). Between the trimmed V and J ends, which lost 1 base and 0 bases, there was a span of 14 bases. The CDR3 covers 17 residues. Germline V gene data show CDR1 as SGHRS and CDR2 as YFSETQ. CDR3 protein: CASSLTSSRFSYNEQFF. The CDR3 bases are TGCGCCAGCAGCTTGACTAGCTCCAGATTCTCCTACAATGAGCAGTTCTTC.

The genes are TRBV11-3 and TRBJ2-1; 7 bases agree with TRBD2. J gave up 4 bases and V 1 base, and 7 bases lay outside the gene matches. CDR1 is SGHNT, CDR2 YENEEA, per germline. The CDR3 sequence is 16 residues long. CDR3 amino acids: CASSLGGGGPYNEQFF. The DNA for the CDR3 is TGTGCCAGCAGCTTAGGAGGCGGGGGACCATACAATGAGCAGTTCTTC.

The genes are TRBV19 and TRBJ1-4; D not certain. CDR1 LNHDA and CDR2 SQIVND come from the germline V gene (reference sequence). The CDR3 is 14 residues long. Trimming stripped 3 bases from V and 5 bases from J, with 10 bases between. The CDR3 spells CASSIFQLNEKLFF. DNA of the CDR3: TGTGCCAGTAGTATTTTTCAGTTGAATGAAAAACTGTTTTTT.

The genes are TRBV4-3 and TRBJ2-7; 8 bases match TRBD2. The CDR3 extends over 18 amino acids. Germline loops: CDR1 LGHNA, CDR2 YSLEER. V lost 0 bases, J lost 0 bases, and 10 bases stayed unmatched. The CDR3 region has the DNA TGCGCCAGCAGCCAAGAACTCCCGTTAGCGGGGAACTCCTACGAGCAGTACTTC. It yields the protein CASSQELPLAGNSYEQYF.

This clone was counted between two and nine times. The chain is built from TRBV21-1 and TRBJ1-6; no DNA check was done on the table's D call, TRBD1. TRBV21-1 is deemed a pseudogene. The CDR3 contains 17 residues. The CDR3 is CASSKVPQTGGGSPLHF. In DNA, the CDR3 is TGTGCCAGCAGCAAAGTGCCGCAGACAGGGGGAGGGTCACCCCTCCACTTT.

The chain carries TRBV10-1 and TRBJ2-3; TRBD2 matches 12 bases. CDR3 length: 16 residues. V trimming: 5 bases; J trimming: 3 bases; junction bases outside the gene matches: 6. Germline V gives CDR1 WNHNN, CDR2 SYGVQD (reference sequence). Written as DNA, the CDR3 is TGCGCCAGCAGTCCACTAGCGGGGGGCGAAACAGATACGCAGTATTTT. This codes for CASSPLAGGETDTQYF.

This chain joins TRBV6-4 and TRBJ1-5; TRBD1 might be the D (6 bases). The CDR3 has 20 residues. V was shortened by 2 bases and J by 0 bases, with 23 bases between the two germline ends. Germline V lookup: CDR1 MRHNA, CDR2 SNTAGT. The chain's CDR3 is CASSDGGGAFLERSNQPQHF. CDR3 DNA sequence: TGTGCCAGCAGTGACGGCGGGGGCGCATTTTTGGAACGTAGCAATCAGCCCCAGCATTTT.

V and J are TRBV19 and TRBJ1-1; the D is unclear. Trimming removed 3 bases from V and 1 base from J, with 6 bases in between. Germline values: CDR1 LNHDA, CDR2 SQIVND (reference sequence). The CDR3 consists of 13 residues. The CDR3 DNA follows: TGTGCCAGTAGTATTGAGGGGAACACTGAAGCTTTCTTT. This codes for CASSIEGNTEAFF.